A selection of T cell receptor beta chains follows, all from one sample in a study of CD8 T cells in Susac syndrome. TCRdb re-called the immunoSEQ multiplex PCR reads through MiXCR, storing one row per CDR3 protein. The sample lists tens of thousands of distinct CDR3 sequences, around 94% occurring once. The sequencing input was CD8+ T cells from PBMCs. The receptor set was obtained from a human donor in good health. Each CDR3 is given with its conserved first and last residue. Each record gives: J gene, V gene, clone size, D gene, CDR3 protein, CDR3 DNA. The D gene is left open where the match is weak. Rows may omit the clone size; those that give it use once, few, many or a size class.

j_gene: TRBJ2-6
v_gene: TRBV29-1
abundance: NA
d_gene: TRBD1
CDR3aa: CSVDTGTGDGANVLTF
CDR3nt: TGCAGCGTTGATACCGGGACAGGGGACGGGGCCAACGTCCTGACTTTC

j_gene: TRBJ2-2
v_gene: TRBV7-9
abundance: NA
d_gene: TRBD2
CDR3aa: CASSLGQRETGELFF
CDR3nt: TGTGCCAGCAGCTTAGGTCAGCGGGAGACCGGGGAGCTGTTTTTT

j_gene: TRBJ1-1
v_gene: TRBV4-1
abundance: NA
d_gene: NA
CDR3aa: CASTSFKGGDESTEAFF
CDR3nt: TGCGCCAGCACCTCTTTCAAGGGAGGGGATGAAAGCACTGAAGCTTTCTTT

j_gene: TRBJ2-7
v_gene: TRBV4-1
abundance: NA
d_gene: NA
CDR3aa: CASSQDPGQAYEQYF
CDR3nt: TGCGCCAGCAGCCAAGATCCGGGCCAAGCCTACGAGCAGTACTTC

j_gene: TRBJ2-6
v_gene: TRBV7-9
abundance: NA
d_gene: TRBD2
CDR3aa: CASSGEGGSGANVLTF
CDR3nt: TGTGCCAGCAGCGGGGAGGGTGGCTCTGGGGCCAACGTCCTGACTTTC

j_gene: TRBJ2-1
v_gene: TRBV3-1
abundance: NA
d_gene: TRBD2
CDR3aa: CASSQEGLADNEQFF
CDR3nt: TGTGCCAGCAGCCAAGAGGGGCTAGCGGACAATGAGCAGTTCTTC

j_gene: TRBJ2-4
v_gene: TRBV10-3
abundance: NA
d_gene: NA
CDR3aa: CAIRGAENIQYF
CDR3nt: TGTGCCATCAGAGGGGCAGAAAACATTCAGTACTTC

j_gene: TRBJ2-1
v_gene: TRBV13
abundance: NA
d_gene: NA
CDR3aa: CASSNKQSSYNEQFF
CDR3nt: TGTGCCAGCAGCAACAAACAGAGCTCCTACAATGAGCAGTTCTTC

j_gene: TRBJ2-7
v_gene: TRBV3-1
abundance: once
d_gene: TRBD1
CDR3aa: CASSQGTGVSYEQYF
CDR3nt: TGTGCCAGCAGCCAAGGGACAGGGGTCTCCTACGAGCAGTACTTC

j_gene: TRBJ1-2
v_gene: TRBV30
abundance: NA
d_gene: TRBD1
CDR3aa: CAWSARWSIPGQGNYGYTF
CDR3nt: TGTGCCTGGAGTGCCCGATGGAGCATCCCGGGACAGGGGAACTATGGCTACACCTTC

j_gene: TRBJ2-1
v_gene: TRBV15
abundance: NA
d_gene: NA
CDR3aa: CATSSPGPSSYNEQFF
CDR3nt: TGTGCCACCAGCAGTCCCGGACCGAGCTCCTACAATGAGCAGTTCTTC

j_gene: TRBJ2-5
v_gene: TRBV19
abundance: NA
d_gene: TRBD1
CDR3aa: CASSLGQEQETQYF
CDR3nt: TGTGCCAGTAGTCTTGGACAGGAGCAAGAGACCCAGTACTTC

j_gene: TRBJ1-1
v_gene: TRBV20-1
abundance: NA
d_gene: NA
CDR3aa: CSASEEVNTEAFF
CDR3nt: TGCAGTGCTAGCGAAGAAGTGAACACTGAAGCTTTCTTT

j_gene: TRBJ1-1
v_gene: TRBV9
abundance: NA
d_gene: NA
CDR3aa: CASSVQGKAFF
CDR3nt: TGTGCCAGCAGCGTACAGGGGAAGGCTTTCTTT

j_gene: TRBJ2-1
v_gene: TRBV6-5
abundance: NA
d_gene: TRBD2
CDR3aa: CASSYTSGTLLGNEQFF
CDR3nt: TGTGCCAGCAGTTACACTAGCGGGACACTACTCGGCAATGAGCAGTTCTTC

j_gene: TRBJ1-1
v_gene: TRBV27
abundance: NA
d_gene: NA
CDR3aa: CASSQEHTGWDTEAFF
CDR3nt: TGTGCCAGCAGCCAGGAACATACAGGGTGGGACACTGAAGCTTTCTTT

j_gene: TRBJ2-3
v_gene: TRBV7-3
abundance: NA
d_gene: TRBD1
CDR3aa: CASSYETGMGTDTQYF
CDR3nt: TGTGCCAGCAGCTACGAGACAGGGATGGGCACAGATACGCAGTATTTT

j_gene: TRBJ2-1
v_gene: TRBV6-2/TRBV6-3
abundance: NA
d_gene: NA
CDR3aa: CASSPLFTRERYNEQFF
CDR3nt: TGTGCCAGCAGTCCCTTATTCACCAGGGAACGCTACAATGAGCAGTTCTTC

j_gene: TRBJ2-5
v_gene: TRBV20-1
abundance: NA
d_gene: TRBD1
CDR3aa: CSASPGQGAKTQYF
CDR3nt: TGCAGTGCTAGCCCCGGGCAGGGGGCGAAGACCCAGTACTTC

j_gene: TRBJ2-1
v_gene: TRBV28
abundance: NA
d_gene: NA
CDR3aa: CASSLSSGYNEQFF
CDR3nt: TGTGCCAGCAGTTTATCCTCCGGGTACAATGAGCAGTTCTTC

j_gene: TRBJ1-5
v_gene: TRBV4-1
abundance: NA
d_gene: TRBD1
CDR3aa: CASSIRTGNQPQHF
CDR3nt: TGCGCCAGCAGCATACGGACAGGGAATCAGCCCCAGCATTTT

j_gene: TRBJ1-5
v_gene: TRBV7-2
abundance: NA
d_gene: NA
CDR3aa: CASSLSGRWPQHF
CDR3nt: TGTGCCAGCAGCTTATCGGGACGCTGGCCCCAGCATTTT

j_gene: TRBJ1-5
v_gene: TRBV9
abundance: NA
d_gene: TRBD1
CDR3aa: CASSPGQGDDKPQHF
CDR3nt: TGTGCCAGCAGCCCAGGACAGGGCGATGACAAGCCCCAGCATTTT

j_gene: TRBJ2-3
v_gene: TRBV23-1
abundance: NA
d_gene: TRBD1
CDR3aa: CASIPTGKGAGTQYF
CDR3nt: TGCGCCAGCATCCCCACGGGGAAGGGGGCGGGTACGCAGTATTTT